One and the same sample provided the 27 T cell receptor beta chains below, sequenced in a study of control samples from healthy donors and cancer patients. Measured with immunoSEQ multiplex PCR; TCRdb has only the in-frame clones, and not every one. The sample contains 57,000 or so clones, nearly 90% of which appear only once. Material: PBMCs. These receptors all stem from a man aged 60 to 75 with colorectal cancer.

The chain combines TRBV2 with TRBJ1-5; 8 nucleotides agree with TRBD1. CDR1 and CDR2 (germline): SNHLY, FYNNEI. The trim removed 1 base at V and 5 bases at J, leaving 4 bases unmatched. This CDR3 region has 15 residues. The CDR3 bases are TGTGCCAGCAGTGAAGGGACAGGGATCGATCAGCCCCAGCATTTT. It specifies CASSEGTGIDQPQHF.

The chain links TRBV11-2 to TRBJ1-1, with D hard to call. The V gene lost 3 bases and the J gene lost 0 bases, with 8 bases spanning the gap. This CDR3 has 14 residues. Per germline, CDR1 SGHAT and CDR2 FQNNGV. The CDR3, as DNA: TGTGCCAGCAGCTTGTCTACCATGAACACTGAAGCTTTCTTT. It codes for CASSLSTMNTEAFF.

The rearrangement links TRBV3-1 (or the pseudogene TRBV3-2) to TRBJ1-3, with 9 bases fitting TRBD1. The CDR3 consists of 15 residues. With V trimmed by 1 base and J by 4 bases, 2 bases remained unmatched. Germline CDR1 reads LGHDT; CDR2 reads YNNKEL (reference sequence). The CDR3 DNA reads as TGTGCCAGCAGCCAAGGGGACAGGGCCGGAAACACCATATATTTT. Translated: CASSQGDRAGNTIYF.

The chain uses TRBV5-1 and TRBJ2-7; a weak D match, TRBD1 (6 bases). The CDR3 covers 12 residues. V gave up 5 bases and J gave up 3 bases, with 9 bases separating them. Germline CDR1 SGHRS, CDR2 YFSETQ. The CDR3 spells CASSMTGYEQYF. CDR3 sequence (DNA): TGCGCCAGCAGTATGACAGGCTACGAGCAGTACTTC. Supplemented by reference TRBV5-1 and TRBJ2-7, the full variable domain reads KAGVTQTPRYLIKTRGQQVTLSCSPISGHRSVSWYQQTPGQGLQFLFEYFSETQRNKGNFPGRFSGRQFSNSRSEMNVSTLELGDSALYLCASSMTGYEQYFGPGTRLTVT.

The chain recombines TRBV7-9 with TRBJ1-4; 7 bases map to TRBD1. Germline-derived CDR1 and CDR2 are SEHNR and FQNEAQ (reference sequence). The CDR3 loop spans 15 amino acids. Trimming removed 5 bases from V and 8 bases from J; junction bases left unmatched: 11. The CDR3 sequence: CASSTPGQMGEKLFF. The DNA for the CDR3 is TGTGCCAGCAGCACCCCGGGACAGATGGGGGAAAAACTGTTTTTT.

The chain has TRBV7-8 and TRBJ1-5; D is possibly TRBD1 (6 bases). V was clipped by 5 bases and J by 0 bases, with 20 bases between them. CDR3 length: 18 amino acids. Germline CDR1 and CDR2: SGHVS and FQNEAQ. The CDR3 nucleotides are TGTGCCAGCAGCGAATTGGCCAGGGGACAACATAGCAATCAGCCCCAGCATTTT. Protein: CASSELARGQHSNQPQHF.

This clone showed up just once. V is TRBV6-6 and J is TRBJ1-5, with D perhaps matching TRBD1 (5 bases). Trimming pared 0 bases from V and 5 bases from J, leaving 11 bases between. CDR1 is MNHNY and CDR2 is SVGAGI in the germline V gene (reference sequence). This CDR3 contains 15 residues. CDR3 residues: CASSYSWQGDQPQHF. The CDR3 coding sequence is TGTGCCAGCAGTTACTCGTGGCAGGGCGATCAGCCCCAGCATTTT.

The V call is TRBV25-1, the J call TRBJ2-1, with D unclear. This CDR3 contains 12 residues. V was trimmed by 7 bases and J by 5 bases, leaving 9 bases between them. Germline V gene data show CDR1 as MGHDK and CDR2 as SYGVNS. CDR3: CASMTVNNEQFF. The CDR3 coding sequence is TGTGCCAGCATGACTGTGAACAATGAGCAGTTCTTC. Looking up the rest from reference TRBV25-1 and TRBJ2-1 gives the full variable domain: EADIYQTPRYLVIGTGKKITLECSQTMGHDKMYWYQQDPGMELHLIHYSYGVNSTEKGDLSSESTVSRIRTEHFPLTLESARPSHTSQYLCASMTVNNEQFFGPGTRLTVL.

The chain links TRBV18 to TRBJ2-3; 7 nucleotides match TRBD2. This CDR3 spans 16 amino acids. Trimming took 0 bases from V and 2 from J; bases not matched to a gene: 5. CDR1 and CDR2 from the germline V gene are KGHSH and LQKENI. The CDR3 sequence is CASSPPGGAPTDTQYF. For the CDR3, the DNA is TGTGCCAGCTCACCACCGGGAGGGGCCCCCACAGATACGCAGTATTTT.

V usage is TRBV10-3 and J usage is TRBJ1-1, with D possibly being TRBD1 (6 bases). Germline CDR1 ENHRY, CDR2 SYGVKD. The CDR3 covers 14 residues. The germline V and J ends were trimmed by 4 bases and 11 bases, with 20 bases remaining between them. This CDR3 is CAISGQTNRVGAFF. CDR3 coding DNA: TGTGCCATCAGTGGGCAAACGAACAGGGTCGGGGCTTTCTTT.

The rearrangement joins TRBV5-6 to TRBJ2-5; no clear D gene. The CDR3 is made up of 11 amino acids. The germline V and J ends were trimmed by 4 bases and 1 base, with 2 bases remaining between them. Germline assignment: CDR1 SGHDT and CDR2 YYEEEE. In DNA form, the CDR3 reads TGTGCCAGCAGCCTCCAAGAGACCCAGTACTTC. Translated, it gives CASSLQETQYF.

The J gene is TRBJ1-3, the V gene TRBV5-4; D gene ambiguous. This CDR3 is built from 13 residues. Trimming cost V 4 bases and J 2 bases, with 7 bases left between them. The germline V gene has CDR1 SGHNT and CDR2 YYREEE (reference sequence). For the CDR3, the DNA is TGTGCCAGCAGCGCCGGACCTGGAAACACCATATATTTT. It yields the protein CASSAGPGNTIYF.

The chain uses TRBV2 and TRBJ2-7; D may match TRBD1 or TRBD2 (5 bases each). The CDR3 extends over 15 amino acids. V lost 10 bases to trimming and J lost 0 bases, with 19 bases between them. CDR1 is SNHLY, CDR2 FYNNEI, per germline. The CDR3, as DNA: TGTGCCACCACCACGGCGAGGGGCCGCTCCTACGAGCAGTACTTC. This codes for CATTTARGRSYEQYF.

V usage is TRBV30 and J usage is TRBJ1-3, with 8 bases fitting TRBD1. With 5 bases clipped from V and 6 bases from J, the junction kept 6 bases outside the gene matches. The CDR3 spans 13 residues. Germline CDR1 is GTSNPN and CDR2 is SVGIG (reference sequence). The CDR3 DNA follows: TGTGCCTGGGGCAGGGGGCTTCCAAACACCATATATTTT. Encoded protein: CAWGRGLPNTIYF. Complete variable domain (other parts from reference TRBV30 and TRBJ1-3): SQTIHQWPATLVQPVGSPLSLECTVEGTSNPNLYWYRQAAGRGLQLLFYSVGIGQISSEVPQNLSASRPQDRQFILSSKKLLLSDSGFYLCAWGRGLPNTIYFGEGSWLTVV.

The chain carries TRBV30 and TRBJ1-4; the match to TRBD1 covers 7 bases. Germline loops: CDR1 GTSNPN, CDR2 SVGIG (reference sequence). The CDR3 is 17 residues long. The V gene end was trimmed by 0 bases and the J gene end by 4 bases; junction bases not matched to a gene: 11. The CDR3 sequence: CAWSVTGPLYLNEKLFF. The CDR3 region has the DNA TGTGCCTGGAGTGTGACAGGGCCCCTTTACCTTAATGAAAAACTGTTTTTT.

The rearrangement joins TRBV5-4 to TRBJ1-6, with a tentative D call TRBD1 (5 bases). The CDR3 runs to 16 residues. V lost 4 bases and J lost 6, with 17 bases in between. From germline, CDR1 is SGHNT and CDR2 YYREEE (reference sequence). This chain's CDR3 is CASSPMEGYPNSPLHF. The CDR3, as DNA: TGTGCCAGCAGCCCCATGGAGGGGTATCCTAATTCACCCCTCCACTTT.

This CDR3 reads CASSMSAAEGNQPQHF. DNA for the CDR3: TGTGCCAGTAGTATGTCGGCAGCCGAGGGCAATCAGCCCCAGCATTTT. The V and J genes are TRBV19 and TRBJ1-5; D ambiguous. CDR1 and CDR2 (germline): LNHDA, SQIVND (reference sequence). The CDR3 loop spans 16 amino acids. Between the trimmed V and J ends, which lost 3 bases and 2 bases, there was a span of 14 bases. Drawing the rest from reference TRBV19 and TRBJ1-5, the complete variable domain is DGGITQSPKYLFRKEGQNVTLSCEQNLNHDAMYWYRQDPGQGLRLIYYSQIVNDFQKGDIAEGYSVSREKKESFPLTVTSAQKNPTAFYLCASSMSAAEGNQPQHFGDGTRLSIL.

The gene calls are TRBV9 and TRBJ2-7, with 12 bases that match TRBD2. The J segment lost 1 base and the V segment lost 3 bases, leaving 5 bases of the junction unmatched. CDR1 SGDLS and CDR2 YYNGEE come from the germline V gene. This CDR3 spans 16 amino acids. The DNA for the CDR3 is TGTGCCAGCAGCGCCTCCGGGACTAGCGGGTCCTACGAGCAGTACTTC. It specifies CASSASGTSGSYEQYF.

The CDR3 sequence: CASRDPGQGTGYTF. DNA of the CDR3: TGTGCCAGCAGAGACCCGGGACAGGGAACTGGCTACACCTTC. V usage is TRBV6-5 and J usage is TRBJ1-2; the match to TRBD1 covers 9 bases. J was trimmed by 7 bases and V by 6 bases; bases with no gene match: 9. Germline-derived CDR1 and CDR2 are MNHEY and SVGAGI. The CDR3 spans 14 residues.

The chain joins TRBV7-9 to TRBJ1-6, with a tentative D call TRBD1 (5 bases). Germline-derived CDR1 and CDR2 are SEHNR and FQNEAQ (reference sequence). V gave up 0 bases and J gave up 7 bases, with 10 bases separating them. This CDR3 contains 15 residues. CDR3 sequence (DNA): TGTGCCAGCAGCTTAGCGGCGGGGGGGAATTCACCCCTCCACTTT. Translating gives CASSLAAGGNSPLHF.

The V and J genes are TRBV3-1 (or the pseudogene TRBV3-2) and TRBJ2-7, with 9 bases matching TRBD1. V shed 2 bases, J shed 7 bases, and the junction held 6 bases outside the gene matches. CDR3 length equals 14 residues. Germline CDR1 is LGHDT and CDR2 is YNNKEL (reference sequence). The CDR3 is CASSQSGTGREQYF. CDR3 nucleotides: TGTGCCAGCAGCCAATCCGGGACAGGGCGGGAGCAGTACTTC.

The rearrangement links TRBV18 to TRBJ1-2; 7 bases agree with TRBD1. Germline-derived CDR1 and CDR2 are KGHSH and LQKENI. The CDR3 spans 15 residues. J was trimmed by 7 bases and V by 5 bases; bases with no gene match: 13. The CDR3 loop reads CASSSQGGPRGGYTF. CDR3 sequence (DNA): TGTGCCAGCTCATCTCAGGGGGGACCTCGTGGTGGCTACACCTTC.

This chain uses TRBV7-9 with TRBJ2-1; 7 nucleotides align to TRBD1. V shed 4 bases, J shed 6 bases, and the junction held 12 bases outside the gene matches. The CDR3 is 16 amino acids. The V gene's germline CDR1 is SEHNR and CDR2 FQNEAQ (reference sequence). In nucleotides, the CDR3 is TGTGCCAGCAGCTCCCAGGGGGTTAACCGAGGCAATGAGCAGTTCTTC. Translating it yields CASSSQGVNRGNEQFF. Using reference TRBV7-9 and TRBJ2-1 for the parts outside the CDR3, the full variable domain is DTGVSQNPRHKITKRGQNVTFRCDPISEHNRLYWYRQTLGQGPEFLTYFQNEAQLEKSRLLSDRFSAERPKGSFSTLEIQRTEQGDSAMYLCASSSQGVNRGNEQFFGPGTRLTVL.

V is TRBV19 and J is TRBJ2-1; 10 bases line up with TRBD1. This CDR3 is built from 15 residues. V trimming: 6 bases; J trimming: 4 bases; junction bases outside the gene matches: 6. The germline gives CDR1 LNHDA, CDR2 SQIVND (reference sequence). CDR3 in amino acids: CASSTDRGQYNEQFF. CDR3 in DNA: TGTGCCAGTAGCACCGACAGGGGGCAGTACAATGAGCAGTTCTTC.

J is TRBJ1-1 and V is TRBV4-2; possibly TRBD1 for D (5 bases). CDR1 LGHNA and CDR2 YNFKEQ come from the germline V gene. The CDR3 is 15 amino acids. With 4 bases removed from V and 2 bases from J, the gap between germline ends came to 14 bases. CDR3 bases: TGTGCCAGCAGCCCTCGGGGAGGGGCTAACACTGAAGCTTTCTTT. Protein product: CASSPRGGANTEAFF.

The rearrangement uses TRBV5-8 and TRBJ1-6; D not resolved. V lost 0 bases, J lost 10 bases, and 5 bases lay in between. In germline, CDR1 is SGHTS, CDR2 YDEGEE. The CDR3 spans 12 residues. The CDR3, as DNA: TGTGCCAGCAGCTTGGGTACATCACCCCTCCACTTT. Translating gives CASSLGTSPLHF.

This clone was found once. This chain uses TRBV12-5 with TRBJ2-7, with a weak D call TRBD2 (6 bases). CDR3 length: 12 residues. V was pared by 3 bases and J by 11 bases, with 14 bases between. CDR1 is LGHNT and CDR2 is FRNRAP in the germline V gene. The CDR3 bases are TGTGCTAGTGGTTTTGGAGGGGTCGGGGAGTACTTC. This gives the protein CASGFGGVGEYF.